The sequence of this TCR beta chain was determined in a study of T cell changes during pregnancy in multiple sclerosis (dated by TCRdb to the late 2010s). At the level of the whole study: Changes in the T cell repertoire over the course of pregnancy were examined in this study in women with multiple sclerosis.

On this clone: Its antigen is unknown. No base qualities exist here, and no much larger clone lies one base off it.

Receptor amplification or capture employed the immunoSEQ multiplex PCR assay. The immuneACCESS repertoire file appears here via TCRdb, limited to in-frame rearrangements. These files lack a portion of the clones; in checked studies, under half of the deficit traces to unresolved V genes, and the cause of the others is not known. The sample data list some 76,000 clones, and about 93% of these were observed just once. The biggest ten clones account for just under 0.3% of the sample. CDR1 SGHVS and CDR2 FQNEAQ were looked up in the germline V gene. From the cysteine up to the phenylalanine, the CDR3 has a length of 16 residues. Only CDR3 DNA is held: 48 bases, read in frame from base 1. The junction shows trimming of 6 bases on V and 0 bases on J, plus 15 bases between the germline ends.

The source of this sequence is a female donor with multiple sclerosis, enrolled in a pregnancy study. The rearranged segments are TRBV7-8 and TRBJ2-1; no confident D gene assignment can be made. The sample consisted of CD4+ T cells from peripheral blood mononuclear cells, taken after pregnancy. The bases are TGTGCCAGCAGTCCGTTGGCCACCAGCTCCTACAATGAGCAGTTCTTC. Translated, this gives CASSPLATSSYNEQFF.